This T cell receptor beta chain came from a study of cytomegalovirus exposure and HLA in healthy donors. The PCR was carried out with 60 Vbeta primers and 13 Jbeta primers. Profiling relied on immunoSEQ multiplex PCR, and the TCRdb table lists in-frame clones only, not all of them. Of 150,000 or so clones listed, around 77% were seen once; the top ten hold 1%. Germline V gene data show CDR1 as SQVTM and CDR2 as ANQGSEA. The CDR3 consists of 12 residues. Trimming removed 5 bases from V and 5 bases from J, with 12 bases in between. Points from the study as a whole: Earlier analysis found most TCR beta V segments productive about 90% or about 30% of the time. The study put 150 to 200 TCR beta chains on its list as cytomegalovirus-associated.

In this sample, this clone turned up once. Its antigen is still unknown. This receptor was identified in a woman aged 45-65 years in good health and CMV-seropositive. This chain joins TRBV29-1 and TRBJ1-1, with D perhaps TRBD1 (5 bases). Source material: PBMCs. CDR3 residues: CSVRQGMTEAFF. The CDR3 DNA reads TGCAGCGTTCGGCAGGGAATGACTGAAGCTTTCTTT. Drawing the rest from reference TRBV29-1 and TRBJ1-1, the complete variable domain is SAVISQKPSRDICQRGTSLTIQCQVDSQVTMMFWYRQQPGQSLTLIATANQGSEATYESGFVIDKFPISRPNLTFSTLTVSNMSPEDSSIYLCSVRQGMTEAFFGQGTRLTVV.